The source of this T cell receptor beta chain is a study of early stage breast cancer tumors. The germline gives CDR1 SGDLS, CDR2 YYNGEE. V was trimmed by 0 bases and J by 4 bases, leaving 16 bases between them. The CDR3 is 16 residues long. Sequenced by immunoSEQ multiplex PCR; TCRdb stores in-frame clones only, minus some. Found here are about 69,000 clones, 80% of them singletons; the top ten hold over 3.5%. This sequence joins TRBV9 and TRBJ1-1; unclear D gene. This sequence was found in a person aged 40 to 49 with breast cancer. The material sequenced was blood. The CDR3 loop reads CASSVEAGGYATEAFF. CDR3 coding DNA: TGTGCCAGCAGCGTAGAAGCAGGAGGATATGCCACTGAAGCTTTCTTT.